The next 31 T cell receptor beta chains were all read from a single sample in a study of T cells after yellow fever vaccination (dated by TCRdb to the late 2010s). The treatment or condition label here, explained by the study, means: live attenuated yellow fever vaccine strain. The receptor library was made with 5' RACE. TCRdb shows the sequencer as Illumina HiSeq 2500. The public reads were reprocessed in TCRdb via fastp at Q25 and MiXCR, keeping in-frame beta chains. Rows merge per CDR3 protein into single entries with the most common DNA and genes. This sample gives more than 90,000 distinct CDR3 sequences in total; 5.5% to 8% of them show up just once. The ten largest clones add up to approximately 3% of the sample. This sample comprised CD4+ T cells sorted from PBMCs, obtained more than 35 days after the first yellow fever vaccination. Source of these receptors: a man aged 18-30 years who received the YFV17D yellow fever vaccine.

This clonotype was seen at least ten times. The V and J genes are TRBV11-2 and TRBJ2-4, with 7 positions matching TRBD1. CDR1 is SGHAT and CDR2 is FQNNGV in the germline V gene. The CDR3 runs to 17 residues. Trimming cost V 4 bases and J 1 base; bases outside gene matches: 10. The CDR3 protein is CASSSSPRGSAKNIQYF. CDR3 nucleotide sequence: TGTGCCAGCAGCTCATCACCCAGGGGGAGTGCCAAAAACATTCAGTACTTC.

This clonotype was picked up many times. The V gene is TRBV28, the J gene TRBJ2-7; D remains unclear. The germline gives CDR1 MDHEN, CDR2 SYDVKM. V dropped 5 bases and J dropped 7 bases, with 15 bases sitting between them. The CDR3 consists of 13 residues. The CDR3: CASSPLDTREQYF. The CDR3 nucleotides read TGTGCCAGCAGTCCCCTTGACACGAGAGAGCAGTACTTC.

This clonotype was seen many times. The genes are TRBV12-3 or TRBV12-4 and TRBJ1-2; D may be TRBD1 (5 bases). The CDR3 has 16 amino acids. Trimming pared 6 bases from V and 8 bases from J, leaving 25 bases between. CDR3 in amino acids: CASRATGTGKRTGYTF. The CDR3 bases are TGTGCCAGCAGAGCTACCGGGACGGGGAAGAGGACCGGCTACACCTTC.

Comment on this clonotype: A clone one base away is much larger, so this may be a read error. The rearrangement uses TRBV2 and TRBJ2-2, with D perhaps TRBD2 (6 bases). The CDR3 has 14 amino acids. Per germline, CDR1 SNHLY and CDR2 FYNNEI. CDR3 in DNA: TGTGCCAGCATCAATGGTCCGAACACCGGGGGGCTGTTTTTT. It specifies CASINGPNTGGLFF.

Many counts were recorded for this clonotype. The chain links TRBV7-9 to TRBJ1-6; tentatively, D is TRBD1 (5 bases). Germline CDR1 reads SEHNR; CDR2 reads FQNEAQ (reference sequence). The length of the CDR3 is 15 residues. V was pared by 3 bases and J by 7 bases, with 13 bases between. For the CDR3, the DNA is TGTGCCAGCAGCTTTGGAGGGGAGGGAAATTCACCCCTCCACTTT. Amino acids: CASSFGGEGNSPLHF.

This clonotype was seen ten or more times. J is TRBJ2-1 and V is TRBV20-1; D ambiguous. From germline, CDR1 is DFQATT and CDR2 SNEGSKA (reference sequence). The germline V and J ends were trimmed by 5 bases and 6 bases, with 8 bases remaining between them. This CDR3 comprises 11 residues. CDR3 loop: CSALELNEQFF. The CDR3, as DNA: TGCAGTGCTTTAGAGCTCAATGAGCAGTTCTTC.

This clonotype has a count of ten or more. V is TRBV7-2 and J is TRBJ1-1, with 7 nucleotides matching TRBD1. CDR1 and CDR2 from the germline V gene are SGHTA and FQGNSA. The CDR3 extends over 14 amino acids. V gave up 5 bases and J gave up 4 bases; unmatched junction bases: 7. The CDR3 DNA reads TGTGCCAGCAGCCCGGACAGGATCTCCACTGAAGCTTTCTTT. Amino acids: CASSPDRISTEAFF.

This clonotype has ten or more counts. The chain has TRBV7-2 and TRBJ1-4; D unresolved. V lost 0 bases and J lost 0, with 11 bases in between. This CDR3 region has 17 residues. Germline CDR1 reads SGHTA; CDR2 reads FQGNSA. The CDR3 DNA reads as TGTGCCAGCAGCTTAGCCCCGCAGAGGGCAACTAATGAAAAACTGTTTTTT. Translating it yields CASSLAPQRATNEKLFF.

This clonotype was observed many times. The rearrangement joins TRBV28 to TRBJ1-5, with 7 bases identical to TRBD1. This CDR3 region has 14 residues. CDR1 is MDHEN, CDR2 SYDVKM, per germline. Trimming took 6 bases from V and 3 from J; bases not matched to a gene: 5. CDR3 bases: TGTGCCAGCAGCCAAGGACAGGTCAATCAGCCCCAGCATTTT. Protein sequence: CASSQGQVNQPQHF.

In its sample, this clonotype was seen many times. The J gene is TRBJ2-3, the V gene TRBV5-1; 13 bases are shared with TRBD2. The germline V gene encodes CDR1 SGHRS and CDR2 YFSETQ. The CDR3 has 16 amino acids. V dropped 3 bases and J dropped 2; count of bases not matched to a gene: 3. CDR3 coding DNA: TGCGCCAGCAGCTCGACTAGCGGGGGGTCCACAGATACGCAGTATTTT. The encoded protein is CASSSTSGGSTDTQYF.

This clonotype was seen at least ten times. The chain links TRBV12-3 or TRBV12-4 to TRBJ2-5, with 7 bases fitting TRBD1. The V segment lost 6 bases and the J segment 5 bases; nucleotides outside the gene matches: 6. The CDR3 consists of 13 residues. CDR3 sequence (DNA): TGTGCCAGCAGCAGTAGGGGGCTGGAGACCCAGTACTTC. Translated, it gives CASSSRGLETQYF.

This clonotype has at least ten counts. The chain employs TRBV4-1 and TRBJ2-5; TRBD1 matches 9 bases. Losses at the gene ends were 4 bases for V and 5 bases for J; bases not matched to a gene: 11. CDR1 and CDR2 from the germline V gene are MGHRA and YSYEKL. The CDR3 consists of 16 residues. The CDR3 sequence is CASSLSGQGLGETQYF. DNA for the CDR3: TGCGCCAGCAGCCTTTCGGGACAGGGTCTGGGCGAGACCCAGTACTTC.

There are many counts of this clonotype. This chain links TRBV7-2 with TRBJ2-5; possibly TRBD2 for D (7 bases). Per germline, CDR1 SGHTA and CDR2 FQGNSA. Deletions cut 4 bases from V and 5 bases from J, with 20 bases between. The CDR3 has 16 amino acids. The CDR3, as DNA: TGTGCCAGCAGCTCCCAGGGGCTCGGGGGGATTGAGACCCAGTACTTC. It specifies CASSSQGLGGIETQYF. The entire variable domain, with the rest obtained from reference TRBV7-2 and TRBJ2-5, is as follows: GAGVSQSPSNKVTEKGKDVELRCDPISGHTALYWYRQSLGQGLEFLIYFQGNSAPDKSGLPSDRFSAERTGGSVSTLTIQRTQQEDSAVYLCASSSQGLGGIETQYFGPGTRLLVL.

This clonotype was recorded a few times. The rearrangement links TRBV25-1 to TRBJ1-2; no definite D call. Trimming removed 1 base at V and 8 bases at J, with 8 bases between. Germline CDR1 MGHDK, CDR2 SYGVNS. CDR3 length equals 12 residues. The CDR3 region has the DNA TGTGCCAGCAGTGAATCCGTGGGCGGCTACACCTTC. Amino acid sequence: CASSESVGGYTF.

At least ten counts were recorded for this clonotype. The gene calls are TRBV5-1 and TRBJ2-1; D might be TRBD2 (6 bases). The CDR3 contains 14 residues. Trimming removed 0 bases at V and 10 bases at J, with 14 bases between. The V gene's germline CDR1 is SGHRS and CDR2 YFSETQ. The DNA of the CDR3 is TGCGCCAGCAGCTTGGGGGGACTCCCTGAAGAGCAGTTCTTC. Its protein is CASSLGGLPEEQFF.

This chain uses TRBV7-6 with TRBJ2-3; 11 positions match TRBD1. Germline lookup yields CDR1 SGHVS and CDR2 FNYEAQ. This CDR3 region has 14 residues. The V gene end was trimmed by 6 bases and the J gene end by 5 bases; junction bases not matched to a gene: 4. As DNA, the CDR3 is TGTGCCAGCAGGCTCGGGACAGGGGGAGATACGCAGTATTTT. Its protein product is CASRLGTGGDTQYF.

This clonotype showed up many times. The V gene is TRBV20-1, the J gene TRBJ1-5; TRBD1 might be the D (5 bases). Germline V gives CDR1 DFQATT, CDR2 SNEGSKA (reference sequence). Trimming shortened V by 6 bases and J by 6 bases, and 24 bases separated the two germline ends. The CDR3 is made up of 16 amino acids. DNA for the CDR3: TGCAGTGCGAGACCAGACAGCTTCAGGTCGGGTCAGCCCCAGCATTTT. The encoded protein is CSARPDSFRSGQPQHF.

This clonotype was seen repeatedly, ten times or more. This chain uses TRBV12-3 or TRBV12-4 with TRBJ2-5, with 9 positions matching TRBD2. With V trimmed by 2 bases and J by 5 bases, 12 bases remained unmatched. This CDR3 has 17 residues. The CDR3 DNA sequence: TGTGCCAGCAGTTTAATAGGACGGCGGGGGGGCGCGGAGACCCAGTACTTC. Amino acid sequence: CASSLIGRRGGAETQYF.

Remarks on this clonotype: A clone one base away is much larger, so this may be a read error. This rearrangement joins TRBV28 to TRBJ2-3; no clear D gene. V lost 1 base and J lost 2, with 1 base in between. CDR1 is MDHEN, CDR2 SYDVKM, per germline. This CDR3 is 12 amino acids long. DNA for the CDR3: TGTGCCAGCAGTTTATTCACAGATACGCAGTATTTT. It translates to CASSLFTDTQYF.

This rearrangement joins TRBV23-1 to TRBJ2-7, with D perhaps TRBD1 (6 bases). TRBV23-1 is treated as an ORF (open reading frame) with a function not yet certain. The CDR3 consists of 14 residues. Trimming left V 1 base short and J 5 bases short, with 12 bases between. CDR3: CASSQLRNRDEQYV. In nucleotides, the CDR3 is TGCGCCAGCAGTCAATTACGCAACAGGGACGAGCAGTACGTC.

At least ten counts were recorded for this clonotype. The V and J genes are TRBV20-1 and TRBJ2-4; D gene ambiguous. The ends were cut back, 8 bases at V and 0 bases at J, with 14 bases in the middle. The CDR3 has 14 residues. From germline, CDR1 is DFQATT and CDR2 SNEGSKA (reference sequence). The CDR3 loop reads CSTPPGIAKNIQYF. In DNA form, the CDR3 reads TGCAGTACCCCTCCAGGCATAGCCAAAAACATTCAGTACTTC.

This clonotype was seen repeatedly, ten times or more. The CDR3 here is CASSSRTYNTGELFF. Here the CDR3 DNA reads TGTGCCAGCAGCTCCCGGACATATAACACCGGGGAGCTGTTTTTT. The chain uses TRBV7-2 and TRBJ2-2; tentatively, D is TRBD1 (5 bases). V was clipped by 4 bases and J by 2 bases, with 11 bases between them. CDR3 size: 15 residues. The germline CDR1 and CDR2 sequences are SGHTA and FQGNSA.

This clonotype was counted ten times or more. This chain joins TRBV9 and TRBJ1-6, with D perhaps TRBD1 (5 bases). This CDR3 has 13 residues. Trimming took 6 bases from V and 9 from J, leaving 13 bases between them. Germline V CDR1 and CDR2: SGDLS, YYNGEE. CDR3 protein: CASNLDKGSPLHF. The CDR3 region has the DNA TGTGCCAGCAATTTGGACAAGGGTTCACCCCTCCACTTT.

This clonotype was observed many times. V gene TRBV20-1 combines with J gene TRBJ2-3; 10 nucleotides line up with TRBD2. V shed 6 bases, J shed 3 bases, and the junction held 12 bases outside the gene matches. The CDR3 spans 16 residues. Germline V gives CDR1 DFQATT, CDR2 SNEGSKA (reference sequence). CDR3 in amino acids: CSAPLPGSGGTDTQYF. The CDR3 DNA is TGCAGTGCGCCGCTTCCGGGTAGCGGGGGGACAGATACGCAGTATTTT.

This clonotype was found many times. This chain links TRBV4-2 with TRBJ2-2; TRBD2 matches at 8 bases. With 6 bases clipped from V and 2 bases from J, the junction kept 5 bases outside the gene matches. CDR1 and CDR2 (germline): LGHNA, YNFKEQ. The CDR3 contains 15 residues. The CDR3 DNA reads as TGTGCCAGCAGGCACGGACTAGCCAACACCGGGGAGCTGTTTTTT. The encoded protein is CASRHGLANTGELFF.

The sample holds many counts of this clonotype. The V gene is TRBV29-1, the J gene TRBJ1-1; D call uncertain. Deletions cut 3 bases from V and 3 bases from J, with 14 bases between. The CDR3 is 14 residues long. Germline values: CDR1 SQVTM, CDR2 ANQGSEA. As DNA, the CDR3 is TGCAGCGTTGAGGTTGGCGGCCAGTACACTGAAGCTTTCTTT. Amino acids: CSVEVGGQYTEAFF.

This clonotype was detected ten times or more. The chain combines TRBV20-1 with TRBJ1-2, with D perhaps matching TRBD1 (5 bases). Trimming took off 1 base at V and 5 bases at J, with 8 bases between the two ends. Per the germline V gene, CDR1 is DFQATT and CDR2 is SNEGSKA (reference sequence). CDR3 length equals 12 residues. CDR3 bases: TGCAGTGCTAGAGCGGGGGTTTATGGCTACACCTTC. This sequence encodes CSARAGVYGYTF.

This chain links TRBV4-1 with TRBJ1-1, with TRBD1 as a possible D gene (6 bases). The CDR3 has 15 amino acids. The germline V gene encodes CDR1 MGHRA and CDR2 YSYEKL. Trimming took 4 bases from V and 10 from J, leaving 22 bases between them. CDR3 sequence (DNA): TGCGCCAGCAGCCTAGCACCGGGCCTAGCGACAGGAGCTTTCTTT. This encodes CASSLAPGLATGAFF.

This clonotype appeared many times. This chain links TRBV6-2 or TRBV6-3 with TRBJ1-2, with D perhaps matching TRBD1 (5 bases). Trimming stripped 2 bases from V and 8 bases from J, with 12 bases between. Germline V CDR1 and CDR2: MNHEY, SVGEGT. CDR3 length: 13 amino acids. In DNA, the CDR3 is TGTGCCAGCAGTTACGAGGACAATTCAGGCTACACCTTC. It codes for CASSYEDNSGYTF.

This clonotype was detected many times. V usage is TRBV6-1 and J usage is TRBJ2-5; the D gene is possibly TRBD1 (6 bases). CDR3 length: 13 amino acids. Germline V lookup: CDR1 MNHNS, CDR2 SASEGT. With 5 bases removed from V and 0 bases from J, the gap between germline ends came to 7 bases. The CDR3 is CASSRDNQETQYF. CDR3 sequence (DNA): TGTGCCAGCAGTCGGGACAACCAAGAGACCCAGTACTTC.

As for this clonotype: A much larger clone differs from this one at a single base, so this may be a read error. The chain employs TRBV6-6 and TRBJ2-5; D might be TRBD1 or TRBD2, each matching 5 bases. The ends were cut back, 6 bases at V and 5 bases at J, with 13 bases in the middle. This CDR3 region has 13 residues. Germline assignment: CDR1 MNHNY and CDR2 SVGAGI (reference sequence). CDR3 residues: CASRRGDGETQYF. Here the CDR3 DNA reads TGTGCCAGCAGAAGGGGAGACGGGGAGACCCAGTACTTC.